This TCR beta chain came from a study of CD4 T cells in relation to SARS-CoV-2 and coronaviruses. The wider study: PBMCs were cultured with antigen for nine to eleven days before TCR beta sequencing. Negative control cultures got HIV-1 Nef peptides or no peptide.

Unexposed donor CD4+ T cells date from about 2011-2018, before the COVID-19 pandemic. After nine to ten days of culture, CD4+ T cells were isolated. Cultures held a few million PBMCs per well with around 9.8 IU/ml IL-2. Measured with immunoSEQ multiplex PCR; TCRdb has only the in-frame clones, and not every one. This sample has about 23,000 clones, with 76% found just once. With regard to this clone: Its antigen is unknown.

The ends were cut back, 2 bases at V and 2 bases at J, with 10 bases in the middle. This CDR3 spans 14 amino acids. Germline V gives CDR1 SGHAT, CDR2 FQNNGV. This clonotype originated in a human donor in good health. Input material: CD4+ T cells from PBMCs, cultured in vitro. V gene TRBV11-2 combines with J gene TRBJ2-7; D is possibly TRBD1 (5 bases). The CDR3 loop reads CASSLTDNTYEQYF. The CDR3 region has the DNA TGTGCCAGCAGCTTAACGGACAACACCTACGAGCAGTACTTC.